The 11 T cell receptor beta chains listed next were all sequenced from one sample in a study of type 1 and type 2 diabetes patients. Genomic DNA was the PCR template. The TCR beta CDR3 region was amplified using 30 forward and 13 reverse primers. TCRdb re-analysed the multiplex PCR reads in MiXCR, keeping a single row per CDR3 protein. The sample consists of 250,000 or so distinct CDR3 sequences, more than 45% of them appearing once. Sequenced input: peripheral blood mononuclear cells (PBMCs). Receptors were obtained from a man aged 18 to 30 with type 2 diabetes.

The chain's CDR3 is CAIRQDRGRPYNSPLHF. The CDR3 nucleotides read TGTGCCATCAGGCAAGACAGGGGGCGACCCTATAATTCACCCCTCCACTTT. This rearrangement joins TRBV10-3 to TRBJ1-6; TRBD1 matches at 10 bases. Germline lookup yields CDR1 ENHRY and CDR2 SYGVKD. V lost 6 bases, J lost 2 bases, and 7 bases stayed unmatched. CDR3 length: 17 residues.

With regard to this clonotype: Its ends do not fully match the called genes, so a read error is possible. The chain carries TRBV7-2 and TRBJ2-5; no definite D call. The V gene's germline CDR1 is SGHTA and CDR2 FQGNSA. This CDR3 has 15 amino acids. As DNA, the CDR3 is TGTGCCAGCAGCTTAGTCCTCACAGTTCAAGGGACCCAGTACTTC. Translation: CASSLVLTVQGTQYF.

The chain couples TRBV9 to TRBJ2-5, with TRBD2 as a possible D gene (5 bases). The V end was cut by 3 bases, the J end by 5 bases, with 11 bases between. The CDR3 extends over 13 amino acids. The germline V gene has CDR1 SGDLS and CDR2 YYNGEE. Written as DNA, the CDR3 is TGTGCCAGCAGCGGGCCGAGAGGGGAGACCCAGTACTTC. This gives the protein CASSGPRGETQYF.

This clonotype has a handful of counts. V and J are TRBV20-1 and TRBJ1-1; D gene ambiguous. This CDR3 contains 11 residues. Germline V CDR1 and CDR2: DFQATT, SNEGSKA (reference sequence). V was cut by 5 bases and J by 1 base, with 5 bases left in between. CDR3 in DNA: TGCAGTGCTGAAAAGAACACTGAAGCTTTCTTT. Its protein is CSAEKNTEAFF.

The CDR3 is CAWRGSGAGNEQFF. CDR3 DNA sequence: TGTGCCTGGAGGGGATCGGGAGCAGGCAATGAGCAGTTCTTC. V is TRBV30 and J is TRBJ2-1; TRBD2 might be the D (6 bases). Germline lookup yields CDR1 GTSNPN and CDR2 SVGIG (reference sequence). The CDR3 loop spans 14 amino acids. V was pared by 3 bases and J by 6 bases, with 15 bases between.

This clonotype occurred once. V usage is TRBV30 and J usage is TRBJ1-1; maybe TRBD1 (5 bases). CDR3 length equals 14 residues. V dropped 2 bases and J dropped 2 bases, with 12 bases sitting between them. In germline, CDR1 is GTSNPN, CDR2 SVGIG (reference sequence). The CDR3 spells CAWSPGTPNTEAFF. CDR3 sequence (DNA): TGTGCCTGGAGTCCCGGGACTCCCAACACTGAAGCTTTCTTT.

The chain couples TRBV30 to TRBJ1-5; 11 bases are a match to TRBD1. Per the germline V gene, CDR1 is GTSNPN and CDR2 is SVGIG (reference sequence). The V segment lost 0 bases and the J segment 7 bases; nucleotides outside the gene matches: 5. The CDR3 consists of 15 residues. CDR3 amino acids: CAWSVGDRGNQPQHF. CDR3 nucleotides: TGTGCCTGGAGTGTAGGGGACAGGGGGAACCAGCCCCAGCATTTT. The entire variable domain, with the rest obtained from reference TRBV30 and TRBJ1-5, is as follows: SQTIHQWPATLVQPVGSPLSLECTVEGTSNPNLYWYRQAAGRGLQLLFYSVGIGQISSEVPQNLSASRPQDRQFILSSKKLLLSDSGFYLCAWSVGDRGNQPQHFGDGTRLSIL.

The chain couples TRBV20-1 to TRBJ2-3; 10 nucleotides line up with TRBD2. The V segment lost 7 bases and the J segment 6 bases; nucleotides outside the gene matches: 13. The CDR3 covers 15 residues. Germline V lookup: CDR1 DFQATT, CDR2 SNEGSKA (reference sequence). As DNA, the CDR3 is TGCAGTGTCCGAGGGGGAGCGGGAGGGAAGGATACGCAGTATTTT. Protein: CSVRGGAGGKDTQYF.

The DNA for the CDR3 is TGCAGCGCAACTAGCGCTACGCAGTATTTT. It specifies CSATSATQYF. V gene TRBV29-1 combines with J gene TRBJ2-3; 7 bases match TRBD2. This CDR3 is built from 10 residues. V shed 7 bases, J shed 8 bases, and the junction held 3 bases outside the gene matches. CDR1 is SQVTM, CDR2 ANQGSEA, per germline.

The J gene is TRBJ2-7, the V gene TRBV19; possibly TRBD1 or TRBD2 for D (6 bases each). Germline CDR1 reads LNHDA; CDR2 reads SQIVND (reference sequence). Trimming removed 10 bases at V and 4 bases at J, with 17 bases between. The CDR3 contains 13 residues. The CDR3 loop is CATRNGGKYEQYF. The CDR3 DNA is TGTGCCACTCGAAACGGGGGCAAATACGAGCAGTACTTC.

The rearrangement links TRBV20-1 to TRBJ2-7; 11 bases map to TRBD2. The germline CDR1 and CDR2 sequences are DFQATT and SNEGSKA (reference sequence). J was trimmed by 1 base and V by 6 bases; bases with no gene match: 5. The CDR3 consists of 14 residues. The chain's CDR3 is CSAWLAGGSYEQYF. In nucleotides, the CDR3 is TGCAGTGCATGGCTAGCGGGAGGTTCCTACGAGCAGTACTTC.